One sample yielded the 6 T cell receptor beta chains listed below, sequenced in a study of sequential checkpoint blockade in melanoma (dated by TCRdb to the late 2010s). Receptor amplification or capture employed the immunoSEQ multiplex PCR assay. The table comes from immuneACCESS by way of TCRdb, which keeps in-frame sequences with V and J called. Part of the clones is missing from these tables; in studies checked, under half for an unresolved V gene and the rest for unknown reasons. The sample has about 18,000 clones on record, 45% to 65% of them singletons. The ten most abundant clones make up roughly 18% of the sample. The sample's treatment or condition label is to be understood as: randomized to nivolumab then ipilimumab (arm A) or the reverse (arm B). The material was CD8+ T cells sorted from blood (inferred from file names), obtained from a patient given nivolumab and ipilimumab in sequence. The receptors stem from a human donor with melanoma.

This clone ranks as large. The chain is built from TRBV14 and TRBJ2-7, with D perhaps matching TRBD2 (6 bases). V lost 5 bases and J lost 7, with 9 bases in between. This CDR3 contains 11 residues. Germline V lookup: CDR1 SGHDN, CDR2 FVKESK. This CDR3 is CASSSGTEQYF. DNA of the CDR3: TGTGCCAGCAGCTCCGGGACTGAGCAGTACTTC.

The V and J genes are TRBV30 and TRBJ2-7, with TRBD1 matching over 11 bases. Per the germline V gene, CDR1 is GTSNPN and CDR2 is SVGIG (reference sequence). This CDR3 comprises 15 residues. With 3 bases clipped from V and 2 bases from J, the junction kept 6 bases outside the gene matches. This CDR3 is CAWSFGTGGPYEQYF. The CDR3 DNA sequence: TGTGCCTGGAGCTTCGGGACAGGGGGACCCTACGAGCAGTACTTC.

This clone was picked up a small number of times. The V call is TRBV30, the J call TRBJ2-7, with TRBD1 matching over 7 bases. The CDR3 consists of 14 residues. V was clipped by 4 bases and J by 4 bases; unmatched bases: 10. Germline CDR1 is GTSNPN and CDR2 is SVGIG (reference sequence). The CDR3 loop is CAWKMGQGDYEQYF. CDR3 bases: TGTGCCTGGAAAATGGGCCAGGGGGATTACGAGCAGTACTTC.

This clone was found a few times. The rearrangement joins TRBV9 to TRBJ2-5, with 14 nucleotides matching TRBD2. The CDR3 runs 15 residues. V was clipped by 3 bases and J by 7 bases; unmatched bases: 5. Germline CDR1 reads SGDLS; CDR2 reads YYNGEE. The CDR3 nucleotides are TGTGCCAGCAGCGAGACTAGCGGGGGGGCCGGGACCCAGTACTTC. Translation gives CASSETSGGAGTQYF.

This clone was seen only a few times. This chain joins TRBV27 and TRBJ2-7; TRBD2 aligns across 10 bases. The CDR3 is 14 residues long. V shed 4 bases, J shed 6 bases, and the junction held 6 bases outside the gene matches. CDR1 MNHEY and CDR2 SMNVEV come from the germline V gene (reference sequence). CDR3 sequence: CASSSSGGAAEQYF. CDR3 sequence (DNA): TGTGCCAGCAGTTCTAGCGGGGGAGCCGCCGAGCAGTACTTC.

V gene TRBV12-1 combines with J gene TRBJ2-1; TRBD2 is the table's D call and was not checked against the DNA. TRBV12-1 counts as a pseudogene. There are 15 residues in the CDR3. This chain's CDR3 is CASSFSGSPLHEQFF. The CDR3 DNA reads TGTGCCAGCAGCTTTAGCGGGAGTCCTCTCCATGAGCAGTTCTTC.